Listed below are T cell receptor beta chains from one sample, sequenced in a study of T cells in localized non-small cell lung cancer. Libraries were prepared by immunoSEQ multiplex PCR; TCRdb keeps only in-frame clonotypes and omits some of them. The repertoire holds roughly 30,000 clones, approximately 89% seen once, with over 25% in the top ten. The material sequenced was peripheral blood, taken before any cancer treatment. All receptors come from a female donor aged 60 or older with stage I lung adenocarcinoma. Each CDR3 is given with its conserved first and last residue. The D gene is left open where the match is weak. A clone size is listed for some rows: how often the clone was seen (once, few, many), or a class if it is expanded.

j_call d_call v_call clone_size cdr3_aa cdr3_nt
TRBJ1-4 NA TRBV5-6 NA CASSLWVGGWNEKLFF TGTGCCAGCAGCTTGTGGGTCGGGGGATGGAATGAAAAACTGTTTTTT
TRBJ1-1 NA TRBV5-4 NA CASGQGGSTEAFF TGTGCCAGCGGCCAGGGTGGTAGCACTGAAGCTTTCTTT
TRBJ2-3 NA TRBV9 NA CASSVGPSDTQYF TGTGCCAGCAGCGTAGGTCCCTCAGATACGCAGTATTTT
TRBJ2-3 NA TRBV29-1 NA CSVSTETDTQYF TGCAGCGTCTCCACCGAAACAGATACGCAGTATTTT
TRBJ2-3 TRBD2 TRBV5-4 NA CASSLVVGGVDTQYF TGTGCCAGCAGCTTGGTTGTTGGGGGGGTAGATACGCAGTATTTT
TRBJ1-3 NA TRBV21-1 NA CASRLTGTGGLYSGNTIYF TGTGCCAGCAGACTTACCGGGACAGGGGGCCTTTACTCTGGAAACACCATATATTTT
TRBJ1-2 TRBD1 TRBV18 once CASSLRDSFGYTF TGTGCCAGCTCACTTCGGGACAGTTTTGGCTACACCTTC
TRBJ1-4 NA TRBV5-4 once CASSPGGATNEKLFF TGTGCCAGCAGCCCCGGGGGGGCAACTAATGAAAAACTGTTTTTT
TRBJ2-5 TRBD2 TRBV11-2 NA CASSFAGAETQYF TGTGCCAGCAGCTTCGCGGGAGCAGAGACCCAGTACTTC
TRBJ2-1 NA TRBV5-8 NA CASSSGWGRTNEQFF TGTGCCAGCAGCTCAGGGTGGGGCCGCACCAATGAGCAGTTCTTC
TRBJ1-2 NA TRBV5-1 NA CASSEGGYGYTF TGCGCCAGCAGCGAGGGGGGCTATGGCTACACCTTC
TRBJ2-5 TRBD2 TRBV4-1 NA CASSRGTRQPETQYF TGCGCCAGCAGCCGCGGGACTAGACAACCGGAGACCCAGTACTTC
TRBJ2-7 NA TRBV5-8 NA CASSPNLGGIGYEQYF TGTGCCAGCAGCCCGAACCTTGGAGGAATCGGCTACGAGCAGTACTTC
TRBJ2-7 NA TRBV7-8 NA CASSYPGSSYEQYF TGTGCCAGCAGTTACCCGGGAAGCTCCTACGAGCAGTACTTC
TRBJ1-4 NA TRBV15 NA CATSAQWGAVTEKLFF TGTGCCACCAGCGCACAATGGGGGGCGGTAACGGAAAAACTGTTTTTT
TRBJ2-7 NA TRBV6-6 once CASVAGPTLEQYF TGTGCCAGCGTCGCGGGTCCAACGTTAGAGCAGTACTTC
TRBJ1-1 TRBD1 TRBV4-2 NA CASRDRENTEAFF TGTGCCAGCAGGGACAGGGAGAACACTGAAGCTTTCTTT
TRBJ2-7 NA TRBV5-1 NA CASSLMTRDEQYF TGCGCCAGCAGCTTAATGACTAGAGACGAGCAGTACTTC
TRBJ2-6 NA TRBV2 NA CASSGGRSGANVLTF TGTGCCAGCAGTGGGGGGCGCTCTGGGGCCAACGTCCTGACTTTC
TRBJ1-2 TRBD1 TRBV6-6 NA CASTNTGGDYGYTF TGTGCCAGCACCAACACAGGGGGCGACTATGGCTACACCTTC
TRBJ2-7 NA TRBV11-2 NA CASSLEGQPWYEQYF TGTGCCAGCAGCTTAGAGGGACAACCCTGGTACGAGCAGTACTTC
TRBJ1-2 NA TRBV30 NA CAWSSQVGGYTF TGTGCCTGGAGTTCCCAGGTCGGAGGCTACACCTTC
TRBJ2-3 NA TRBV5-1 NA CASSLGGGFTDTQYF TGCGCCAGCAGCTTGGGTGGCGGGTTCACAGATACGCAGTATTTT
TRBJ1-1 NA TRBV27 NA CASSLYSPPGFTEAFF TGTGCCAGCAGTTTATATTCCCCCCCAGGGTTCACTGAAGCTTTCTTT
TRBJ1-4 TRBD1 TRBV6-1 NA CASSAAQTGVEKLFF TGTGCCAGCAGTGCCGCCCAGACAGGGGTGGAAAAACTGTTTTTT
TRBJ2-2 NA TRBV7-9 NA CASSLGRRNTGELFF TGTGCCAGCAGCTTAGGCAGGAGGAACACCGGGGAGCTGTTTTTT
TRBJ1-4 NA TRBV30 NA CAWIGGLGINEKLFF TGTGCCTGGATCGGGGGATTAGGAATTAATGAAAAACTGTTTTTT
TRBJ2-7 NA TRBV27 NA CASSFTSTFGEQYF TGTGCCAGCAGTTTCACGTCTACCTTCGGAGAGCAGTACTTC
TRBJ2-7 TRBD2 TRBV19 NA CASSSVAGGPYEQYF TGTGCCAGTAGTAGCGTAGCGGGAGGACCCTACGAGCAGTACTTC
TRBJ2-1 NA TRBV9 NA CASGSDSYNEQFF TGTGCCAGCGGCTCAGACAGTTACAATGAGCAGTTCTTC
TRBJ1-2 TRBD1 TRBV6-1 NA CASRGTVNYGYTF TGTGCCAGCAGGGGGACAGTCAACTATGGCTACACCTTC
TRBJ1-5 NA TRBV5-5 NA CASALGGVASNQPQHF TGTGCCAGCGCCTTAGGGGGGGTGGCTAGCAATCAGCCCCAGCATTTT
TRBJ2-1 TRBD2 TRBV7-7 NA CASSMSSSGAYNEQFF TGTGCCAGCAGCATGTCATCTAGCGGAGCCTACAATGAGCAGTTCTTC
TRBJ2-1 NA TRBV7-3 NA CASSPDLYNEQFF TGTGCCAGCAGCCCCGACCTATACAATGAGCAGTTCTTC
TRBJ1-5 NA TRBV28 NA CASSDFVDGGQPQHF TGTGCCAGCAGTGACTTCGTGGACGGTGGTCAGCCCCAGCATTTT
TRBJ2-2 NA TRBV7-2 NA CASSLAGDTGELFF TGTGCCAGCAGCTTAGCGGGGGATACCGGGGAGCTGTTTTTT
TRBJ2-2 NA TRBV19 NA CASMSGGINTGELFF TGTGCCAGTATGTCCGGCGGGATCAACACCGGGGAGCTGTTTTTT
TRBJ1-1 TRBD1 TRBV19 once CASSDRGGERTEAFF TGTGCCAGTAGTGATAGAGGGGGCGAGAGAACTGAAGCTTTCTTT
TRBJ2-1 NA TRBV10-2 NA CASSESRQGRHEQFF TGCGCCAGCAGTGAGTCAAGGCAGGGAAGGCATGAGCAGTTCTTC
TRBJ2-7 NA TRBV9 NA CASSPDSYEQYF TGTGCCAGCAGCCCAGACTCATACGAGCAGTACTTC
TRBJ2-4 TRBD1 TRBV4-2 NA CASSQEVGTGRAKNIQYF TGTGCCAGCAGCCAAGAAGTGGGGACAGGGAGAGCCAAAAACATTCAGTACTTC